The 12 T cell receptor beta chains reported below all come from one sample, sequenced in a study of cytomegalovirus exposure and HLA in healthy donors. 13 Jbeta primers and 60 Vbeta primers were used for the PCR. Data came from immunoSEQ multiplex PCR; TCRdb stores just in-frame clones and leaves some out. The sample consists of fewer than 250,000 clones, about 80% of them appearing once. The sequenced material came from PBMCs. The receptors derive from a male donor in good health and CMV-seronegative.

The chain has TRBV7-2 and TRBJ1-4; D is uncertain. The CDR3 is 14 residues long. V was clipped by 1 base and J by 7 bases, with 10 bases between them. Germline V gene data show CDR1 as SGHTA and CDR2 as FQGNSA. DNA of the CDR3: TGTGCCAGCAGCTTAGGAGGCTTTGGTGAAAAACTGTTTTTT. This sequence encodes CASSLGGFGEKLFF.

The chain couples TRBV5-1 to TRBJ1-2, with TRBD1 matching 7 bases. Per the germline V gene, CDR1 is SGHRS and CDR2 is YFSETQ. The CDR3 loop spans 17 amino acids. V lost 7 bases and J lost 0; bases outside the gene matches: 15. CDR3 amino acids: CASGLLPTGTANYGYTF. CDR3 DNA: TGCGCCAGCGGTCTTCTCCCGACCGGGACAGCTAACTATGGCTACACCTTC.

This clone was detected once. V gene TRBV7-3 combines with J gene TRBJ2-3; 11 nucleotides line up with TRBD1. Germline V gene sequence: CDR1 SGHTA, CDR2 FQGTGA. Trimming cost V 5 bases and J 9 bases; bases outside gene matches: 4. The CDR3 consists of 13 residues. CDR3 nucleotides: TGTGCCAGCAGCGTAGGGACAGGGGGAACGCAGTATTTT. Translating it yields CASSVGTGGTQYF.

V gene TRBV7-8 combines with J gene TRBJ2-7; D may be TRBD2 (6 bases). Germline loops: CDR1 SGHVS, CDR2 FQNEAQ. V lost 5 bases to trimming and J lost 2 bases, with 16 bases between them. This CDR3 has 15 amino acids. Written as DNA, the CDR3 is TGTGCCAGCAGCCCCCTGGGGAGGCCGACCTACGAGCAGTACTTC. Amino acids: CASSPLGRPTYEQYF.

The V and J genes are TRBV4-3 and TRBJ2-5; D gene ambiguous. This CDR3 spans 15 amino acids. Per germline, CDR1 LGHNA and CDR2 YSLEER. The germline V and J ends were trimmed by 0 bases and 5 bases, with 13 bases remaining between them. The CDR3 is CASSQDRSSRETQYF. The DNA of the CDR3 is TGCGCCAGCAGCCAAGATAGATCTTCTAGGGAGACCCAGTACTTC.

This chain uses TRBV6-5 with TRBJ1-1; D unresolved. Per the germline V gene, CDR1 is MNHEY and CDR2 is SVGAGI. The CDR3 has 13 amino acids. Trimming took 7 bases from V and 1 from J, leaving 10 bases between them. Here the CDR3 reads CASNPPGNTEAFF. The CDR3 region has the DNA TGTGCCAGCAACCCGCCGGGGAACACTGAAGCTTTCTTT.

The rearrangement joins TRBV19 to TRBJ2-1, with 9 bases fitting TRBD1. CDR1 LNHDA and CDR2 SQIVND come from the germline V gene (reference sequence). This CDR3 spans 14 amino acids. Trimming cost V 5 bases and J 3 bases; bases outside gene matches: 2. CDR3 bases: TGTGCCAGTAGTGGGACAGGGCTCTACAATGAGCAGTTCTTC. This translates into CASSGTGLYNEQFF.

The CDR3 protein is CASSSLQGVEAFF. The CDR3 nucleotides are TGTGCCAGCAGCTCCCTACAGGGAGTTGAAGCTTTCTTT. The chain combines TRBV5-4 with TRBJ1-1; perhaps TRBD1 as D (6 bases). Trimming left V 3 bases short and J 7 bases short, with 13 bases between. Germline loops: CDR1 SGHNT, CDR2 YYREEE (reference sequence). This CDR3 comprises 13 residues.

V usage is TRBV5-1 and J usage is TRBJ1-3; TRBD1 matches at 9 bases. With V trimmed by 4 bases and J by 4 bases, 6 bases remained unmatched. This CDR3 comprises 15 residues. Germline V gene data show CDR1 as SGHRS and CDR2 as YFSETQ. CDR3 DNA sequence: TGCGCCAGCAGCGACCTCGGGACAGGGGGAAACACCATATATTTT. Translation gives CASSDLGTGGNTIYF.

The gene calls are TRBV21-1 and TRBJ2-7; the table assigns TRBD1, which was not confirmed against the DNA. TRBV21-1 is deemed a pseudogene. This CDR3 is 16 amino acids long. The CDR3 DNA sequence: TGTGCCAGCAACCCCATCGGACGGGACAGGGGTTACGAGCAGTACTTC. Its translation is CASNPIGRDRGYEQYF.

The chain links TRBV19 to TRBJ2-1; the D is unclear. Germline V gene sequence: CDR1 LNHDA, CDR2 SQIVND (reference sequence). The CDR3 has 13 amino acids. V was clipped by 5 bases and J by 5 bases, with 10 bases between them. CDR3: CASSAPPNNEQFF. The CDR3 nucleotides read TGTGCCAGTAGTGCGCCGCCAAACAATGAGCAGTTCTTC. The full variable domain, completed using reference TRBV19 and TRBJ2-1, is DGGITQSPKYLFRKEGQNVTLSCEQNLNHDAMYWYRQDPGQGLRLIYYSQIVNDFQKGDIAEGYSVSREKKESFPLTVTSAQKNPTAFYLCASSAPPNNEQFFGPGTRLTVL.

V and J are TRBV18 and TRBJ2-1; TRBD2 agrees at 7 bases. This CDR3 is built from 18 residues. V shed 1 base and J 0 bases; nucleotides not matched to a gene: 9. The germline gives CDR1 KGHSH, CDR2 LQKENI. CDR3 DNA: TGTGCCAGCTCACCACTTATGGGGGGGTCCAGCTCCTACAATGAGCAGTTCTTC. Protein: CASSPLMGGSSSYNEQFF.